The following is a TCR beta chain sequence with its context. Germline V gene sequence: CDR1 LNHDA, CDR2 SQIVND (reference sequence). The CDR3 loop spans 16 amino acids. The V end lost 3 bases, the J end lost 4 bases, and 16 bases lay between the germline ends. The data derive from a study of blood T cell repertoires in COVID-19. Study information: Material from acute and convalescent COVID-19 was sourced from the United States, Italy and Spain. T cells, B-cell-depleted T cells, or PBMCs supplied cDNA or gDNA.

Generated by immunoSEQ multiplex PCR, the TCRdb table keeps only in-frame clones and is missing some. This sample has tens of thousands of clones, with less than 85% found just once. The specimen was peripheral blood. V and J are TRBV19 and TRBJ1-5, with TRBD1 as a possible D gene (5 bases). This receptor was taken from a man older than 75 with active COVID-19. The CDR3 region has the DNA TGTGCCAGTAGTATCCGTTATGGGGGGGTGAATCAGCCCCAGCATTTT. Translated: CASSIRYGGVNQPQHF.